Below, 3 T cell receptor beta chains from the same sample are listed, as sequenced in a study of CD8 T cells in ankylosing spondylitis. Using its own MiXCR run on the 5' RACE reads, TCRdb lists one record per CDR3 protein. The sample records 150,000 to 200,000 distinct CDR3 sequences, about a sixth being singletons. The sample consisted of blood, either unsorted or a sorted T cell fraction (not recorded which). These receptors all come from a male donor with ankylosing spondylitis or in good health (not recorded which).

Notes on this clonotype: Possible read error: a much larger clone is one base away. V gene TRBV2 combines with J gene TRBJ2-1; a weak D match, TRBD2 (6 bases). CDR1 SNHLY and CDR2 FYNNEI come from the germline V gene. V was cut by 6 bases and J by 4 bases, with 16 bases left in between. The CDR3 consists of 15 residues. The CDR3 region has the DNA TGTGCCAGCAGGAAGACGGGGGACTGGTACAATGAGCAGTTCTTC. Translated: CASRKTGDWYNEQFF.

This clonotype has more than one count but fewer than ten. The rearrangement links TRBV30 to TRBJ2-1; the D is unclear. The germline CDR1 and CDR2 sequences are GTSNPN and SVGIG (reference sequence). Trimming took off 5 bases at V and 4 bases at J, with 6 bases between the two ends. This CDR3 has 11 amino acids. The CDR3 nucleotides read TGTGCCTGGGATACATACAATGAGCAGTTCTTC. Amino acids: CAWDTYNEQFF. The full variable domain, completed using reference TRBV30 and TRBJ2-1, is SQTIHQWPATLVQPVGSPLSLECTVEGTSNPNLYWYRQAAGRGLQLLFYSVGIGQISSEVPQNLSASRPQDRQFILSSKKLLLSDSGFYLCAWDTYNEQFFGPGTRLTVL.

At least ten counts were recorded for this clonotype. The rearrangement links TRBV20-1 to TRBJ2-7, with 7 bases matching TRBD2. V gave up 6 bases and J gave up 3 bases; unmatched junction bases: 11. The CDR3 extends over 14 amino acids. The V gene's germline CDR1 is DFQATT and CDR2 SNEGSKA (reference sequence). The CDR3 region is CSAVRSSGRYEQYF. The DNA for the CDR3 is TGCAGTGCCGTGAGGAGTAGCGGGCGCTACGAGCAGTACTTC.